These 11 T cell receptor beta chains were all obtained from the same sample, sequenced in a study of blood T cell repertoires in COVID-19. Assay: immunoSEQ multiplex PCR; the TCRdb copy retains only in-frame clones and omits some. The sample contains under 250,000 clones, about 88% of which appear only once. The specimen sequenced was peripheral blood. The receptors stem from a man in his fifties or sixties with COVID-19, enrolled during active disease.

The genes are TRBV18 and TRBJ2-6, with a weak D call TRBD1 (5 bases). The CDR3 is 17 amino acids. Trimming left V 1 base short and J 3 bases short, with 13 bases between. Germline CDR1 is KGHSH and CDR2 is LQKENI. CDR3 nucleotides: TGTGCCAGCTCACCACTCCTGGTAGGGGTTGGGGCCAACGTCCTGACTTTC. It yields the protein CASSPLLVGVGANVLTF.

Worth noting for this clone: Sequence at one end of the junction differs from germline and may be a read error. V usage is TRBV7-9 and J usage is TRBJ1-2, with TRBD1 identical over 10 bases. Germline CDR1 is SEHNR and CDR2 is FQNEAQ (reference sequence). The CDR3 is made up of 12 amino acids. The CDR3 loop reads CASSPYSRDRGF. DNA for the CDR3: TGTGCCAGCAGCCCTTATTCCCGGGACAGGGGATTC.

This clone was seen more than once but under ten times. The CDR3 DNA reads TGTGCCACCCAACCTCGGGACAGGGGAAAGACCCAGTACTTC. Its protein product is CATQPRDRGKTQYF. This chain links TRBV10-3 with TRBJ2-5, with TRBD1 matching 10 bases. V lost 10 bases and J lost 6; bases outside the gene matches: 11. The CDR3 covers 14 residues. CDR1 and CDR2 from the germline V gene are ENHRY and SYGVKD.

The V and J genes are TRBV29-1 and TRBJ2-3, with 10 bases lining up with TRBD2. CDR3 size: 13 residues. Germline trimming cut 8 bases from V and 3 bases from J; bases unmatched to any gene: 5. Germline-derived CDR1 and CDR2 are SQVTM and ANQGSEA. The CDR3 DNA reads TGCAGCCATGAACTAGCGGGAACAGATACGCAGTATTTT. It specifies CSHELAGTDTQYF.

V gene TRBV5-6 combines with J gene TRBJ2-7; D remains ambiguous. CDR1 and CDR2 (germline): SGHDT, YYEEEE. The CDR3 sequence is 18 residues long. V lost 6 bases and J lost 0, with 25 bases in between. The CDR3 protein is CASIQTVAGASFSYEQYF. CDR3 nucleotides: TGTGCCAGCATCCAAACAGTGGCAGGCGCGTCCTTCTCCTACGAGCAGTACTTC.

DNA of the CDR3: TGTGCCACCAGTGAGACGGACAGGGGCCAGGATACGCAGTATTTT. Its protein product is CATSETDRGQDTQYF. The chain employs TRBV24-1 and TRBJ2-3; 9 nucleotides line up with TRBD1. There are 15 residues in the CDR3. The J segment lost 6 bases and the V segment lost 4 bases, leaving 7 bases of the junction unmatched. CDR1 is KGHDR, CDR2 SFDVKD, per germline.

The chain joins TRBV10-3 to TRBJ2-1; TRBD1 is a possible D gene (6 bases). The CDR3 spans 14 residues. Germline-derived CDR1 and CDR2 are ENHRY and SYGVKD. V lost 3 bases and J 4 bases, leaving 10 bases between the germline ends. The CDR3, as DNA: TGTGCCATCAGTGAAAATGGACAGTACAATGAGCAGTTCTTC. Its protein is CAISENGQYNEQFF.

CDR3: CASSLAADTIEFF. The CDR3 nucleotides are TGTGCCAGCAGCTTAGCCGCGGATACAATCGAGTTCTTC. The chain links TRBV7-2 to TRBJ2-1; D is ambiguous. The germline V and J ends were trimmed by 0 bases and 14 bases, with 14 bases remaining between them. Germline CDR1 is SGHTA and CDR2 is FQGNSA. The CDR3 sequence is 13 residues long.

This chain links TRBV4-3 with TRBJ2-2; TRBD1 aligns across 10 bases. V shed 4 bases and J 4 bases; nucleotides not matched to a gene: 9. Germline CDR1 is LGHNA and CDR2 is YSLEER. The CDR3 is 17 amino acids. CDR3 sequence: CASSPEGTGVGTGELFF. DNA of the CDR3: TGCGCCAGCAGCCCGGAGGGGACAGGGGTTGGCACCGGGGAGCTGTTTTTT.

The chain couples TRBV20-1 to TRBJ2-5; D possibly corresponds to TRBD1 (5 bases). The germline CDR1 and CDR2 sequences are DFQATT and SNEGSKA (reference sequence). The CDR3 consists of 11 residues. V lost 1 base and J 5 bases, leaving 5 bases between the germline ends. The CDR3 protein is CSARAGETQYF. CDR3 nucleotide sequence: TGCAGTGCTAGAGCAGGGGAGACCCAGTACTTC.

The CDR3 sequence: CASRPAARNAGYTF. In DNA form, the CDR3 reads TGTGCCAGCAGGCCTGCGGCTAGAAATGCTGGCTACACCTTC. The chain is built from TRBV5-6 and TRBJ1-2; D gene ambiguous. CDR1 and CDR2 from the germline V gene are SGHDT and YYEEEE. V lost 5 bases, J lost 7 bases, and 18 bases lay in between. This CDR3 comprises 14 residues.